This record concerns one T cell receptor (beta chain) sequence. The sample comes from a study of memory CD4+ T cells and cytomegalovirus serostatus. Whole-study context: Donors were healthy Belgian adults, 8 to 10 CMV seropositive and roughly 25 seronegative.

Trimming left V 3 bases short and J 7 bases short, with 15 bases between. From germline, CDR1 is LNHDA and CDR2 SQIVND (reference sequence). The CDR3 consists of 15 residues. The sort gate was single viable CD3+CD4+CD8-CD45RO+ cells for memory CD4+ T cells. Authors' data handling: Out-of-frame sequences were removed, leaving 2 million or so distinct TCRbeta sequences. Clones were read by immunoSEQ multiplex PCR, and TCRdb kept only the in-frame ones, dropping some. The V and J calls and clone size come from that table; D and trimming were worked out from the DNA. This sample has 30,000 to 40,000 clones, with roughly 80% found just once.

The receptor comes from an adult in good health and CMV-seronegative. Some clones in this sample may be carry-over from other donors' samples. Sequenced material: memory CD4+ T cells from blood. The V and J genes are TRBV19 and TRBJ1-4; D unclear. CDR3 sequence: CASSMVQGGVEKLFF. In DNA form, the CDR3 reads TGTGCCAGTAGTATGGTGCAAGGTGGTGTTGAAAAACTGTTTTTT.